A selection of T cell receptor beta chains follows, all from one sample in a study of control samples from healthy donors and cancer patients. Repertoires were generated with immunoSEQ multiplex PCR, while TCRdb's copy carries only in-frame clones and drops some. There are roughly 120,000 clones in the sample; about 93% occur only once, and roughly 1.7% lies in the top ten. The specimen was PBMCs. The receptors shown here come from a man aged 45-65 years with head and neck cancer. Both conserved end residues are part of each CDR3. D genes are given only for firm matches. Only some rows state a clone size, as once, few, many or a class for expanded clones.

size: NA; J: TRBJ1-2; V: TRBV4-1; D: NA; DNA: TGCGCCAGCAGCCAAGTGGGGGGGGACTATGGCTACACCTTC; CDR3: CASSQVGGDYGYTF
size: NA; J: TRBJ2-7; V: TRBV28; D: TRBD1; DNA: TGTGCCAGCAGTTCAACCGGGACAGGGAGTCGCGAGCAGTACTTC; CDR3: CASSSTGTGSREQYF
size: NA; J: TRBJ1-5; V: TRBV6-5; D: NA; DNA: TGTGCCAGCCGTTACGGGGCTAACAATCAGCCCCAGCATTTT; CDR3: CASRYGANNQPQHF
size: once; J: TRBJ2-1; V: TRBV6-2/TRBV6-3; D: NA; DNA: TGTGCCAGCAGTTACACGGCGGGACCCTACAATGAGCAGTTCTTC; CDR3: CASSYTAGPYNEQFF
size: NA; J: TRBJ1-6; V: TRBV7-2; D: NA; DNA: TGTGCCAGCAGCTTAGCGAAGGTGTCACCCCTCCACTTT; CDR3: CASSLAKVSPLHF
size: NA; J: TRBJ2-5; V: TRBV12-5; D: TRBD2; DNA: TGTGCTAGTGGTTTGGGGCTAGCGGTGGGAGAGACCCAGTACTTC; CDR3: CASGLGLAVGETQYF
size: NA; J: TRBJ1-6; V: TRBV5-5; D: NA; DNA: TGTGCCAGCAGCTTAGGAGAATTTAGGTTGTCCAATTCACCCCTCCACTTT; CDR3: CASSLGEFRLSNSPLHF
size: NA; J: TRBJ2-7; V: TRBV5-1; D: NA; DNA: TGCGCCAGCAGCCCCCATGGATCCCGCTCCTACGAGCAGTACTTC; CDR3: CASSPHGSRSYEQYF
size: NA; J: TRBJ2-2; V: TRBV9; D: NA; DNA: TGTGCCAGCAGCCCCTCCGGCGAGGGAGTTATAGCCGGGGAGCTGTTTTTT; CDR3: CASSPSGEGVIAGELFF
size: NA; J: TRBJ1-4; V: TRBV5-5; D: TRBD1; DNA: TGTGCCAGCAGCTTCACAGGGGGTAATGAAAAACTGTTTTTT; CDR3: CASSFTGGNEKLFF
size: NA; J: TRBJ1-3; V: TRBV6-5; D: TRBD1; DNA: TGTGCCAGCAGTTACTCCCGGACAGGGGGAAACACCATATATTTT; CDR3: CASSYSRTGGNTIYF
size: NA; J: TRBJ1-2; V: TRBV5-8; D: NA; DNA: TGTGCCAGCAGCTTGGAACCGACCTGGGGCTACACCTTC; CDR3: CASSLEPTWGYTF
size: NA; J: TRBJ2-3; V: TRBV7-2; D: NA; DNA: TGTGCCAGCAGCTTAAAAGTGACCAGGGGAGCAGATACGCAGTATTTT; CDR3: CASSLKVTRGADTQYF
size: NA; J: TRBJ1-4; V: TRBV2; D: NA; DNA: TGTGCCAGCAAAAGGCGGATGGGGCAGGAAAAACTGTTTTTT; CDR3: CASKRRMGQEKLFF
size: NA; J: TRBJ2-4; V: TRBV5-1; D: TRBD1; DNA: TGCGCCAGCAGCTTGGTGGTTGGGGACAGACAAAACATTCAGTACTTC; CDR3: CASSLVVGDRQNIQYF
size: NA; J: TRBJ1-4; V: TRBV11-1; D: TRBD1; DNA: TGTGCCAGCAGCCACTCCAGGGGGGAGCGTGAAAAACTGTTTTTT; CDR3: CASSHSRGEREKLFF
size: once; J: TRBJ2-2; V: TRBV7-2; D: TRBD1; DNA: TGTGCCAGCAGCCCGGACAGGGTCAGCGGGGAGCTGTTTTTT; CDR3: CASSPDRVSGELFF
size: NA; J: TRBJ2-4; V: TRBV6-2/TRBV6-3; D: TRBD2; DNA: TGTGCCAGCAGTTACTCGAGGCGGGGGGACGTAGCCAAAAACATTCAGTACTTC; CDR3: CASSYSRRGDVAKNIQYF
size: NA; J: TRBJ2-3; V: TRBV4-3; D: NA; DNA: TGCGCCAGCAGCCAAGGATCGCGGGCTAGCACAGATACGCAGTATTTT; CDR3: CASSQGSRASTDTQYF
size: NA; J: TRBJ1-4; V: TRBV18; D: NA; DNA: TGTGCCAGCTCACCACCCAATGAAAGGGGGGAAAAACTGTTTTTT; CDR3: CASSPPNERGEKLFF
size: NA; J: TRBJ1-5; V: TRBV4-3; D: NA; DNA: TGCGCCAGCCGCGCGGGACAGCCCCAGCATTTT; CDR3: CASRAGQPQHF
size: NA; J: TRBJ2-7; V: TRBV4-1; D: NA; DNA: TGCGCCAGCAGCTTGGGGCCGGGACAACGGATCTACGAGCAGTACTTC; CDR3: CASSLGPGQRIYEQYF
size: NA; J: TRBJ1-5; V: TRBV18; D: TRBD1; DNA: TGTGCCAGCTCACCAACCAGGGGGCGCGGCAATCAGCCCCAGCATTTT; CDR3: CASSPTRGRGNQPQHF
size: once; J: TRBJ2-7; V: TRBV19; D: TRBD1; DNA: TGTGCCAGTAGTATGGGACAGGGGGCCTCGGGCGAGCAGTACTTC; CDR3: CASSMGQGASGEQYF
size: NA; J: TRBJ2-7; V: TRBV5-6; D: TRBD1; DNA: TGTGCCAGCAGCTCCCGACAGGGATCCTACGAGCAGTACTTC; CDR3: CASSSRQGSYEQYF
size: NA; J: TRBJ1-4; V: TRBV28; D: NA; DNA: TGTGCCAGCAGGGAGGGGAATGAAAAACTGTTTTTT; CDR3: CASREGNEKLFF
size: NA; J: TRBJ2-5; V: TRBV12-3/TRBV12-4; D: NA; DNA: TGTGCCAGCAGTTTACGGGCAGAGACCCAGTACTTC; CDR3: CASSLRAETQYF
size: NA; J: TRBJ2-1; V: TRBV6-5; D: NA; DNA: TGTGCCAGCAGTTATTTGGGACGGAGCTCCTACAATGAGCAGTTCTTC; CDR3: CASSYLGRSSYNEQFF
size: NA; J: TRBJ2-1; V: TRBV5-6; D: NA; DNA: TGTGCCAGCAGCCCTAGCGTAGGCTACAATGAGCAGTTCTTC; CDR3: CASSPSVGYNEQFF
size: NA; J: TRBJ2-2; V: TRBV6-5; D: NA; DNA: TGTGCCAGCAGTCCTCGTATGGAAATTAACGGGGAGCTGTTTTTT; CDR3: CASSPRMEINGELFF
size: NA; J: TRBJ1-1; V: TRBV7-6; D: TRBD1; DNA: TGTGCCAGCAGCACCTTAGGACAGGGGAGGATTTCGAACACTGAAGCTTTCTTT; CDR3: CASSTLGQGRISNTEAFF
size: NA; J: TRBJ2-7; V: TRBV9; D: TRBD2; DNA: TGTGCCAGCAGCGTAGCGTCTAGCGGGCCACGGGAGCAGTACTTC; CDR3: CASSVASSGPREQYF
size: NA; J: TRBJ1-6; V: TRBV28; D: NA; DNA: TGTGCCAGCAGTTTAGATGGGACATCAAATTCACCCCTCCACTTT; CDR3: CASSLDGTSNSPLHF
size: NA; J: TRBJ1-5; V: TRBV3-1/TRBV3-2; D: NA; DNA: TGTGCCAGCAGCCAAGTTGGCAATCAGCCCCAGCATTTT; CDR3: CASSQVGNQPQHF
size: NA; J: TRBJ2-3; V: TRBV5-3; D: NA; DNA: TGTGCCAGAAGCTTGGATGGGGACGCTTTGATCACAGATACGCAGTATTTT; CDR3: CARSLDGDALITDTQYF
size: NA; J: TRBJ1-2; V: TRBV28; D: TRBD1; DNA: TGTGCCACCATAAAGCAGGGGGGTGGCTACACCTTC; CDR3: CATIKQGGGYTF
size: NA; J: TRBJ2-5; V: TRBV3-1/TRBV3-2; D: NA; DNA: TGTGCCAGCAGCCAAAGTGATGGAGAGACCCAGTACTTC; CDR3: CASSQSDGETQYF
size: NA; J: TRBJ2-7; V: TRBV6-5; D: TRBD1; DNA: TGTGCCAGCAGTTACTCGATAGGGGGCCTCTACGAGCAGTACTTC; CDR3: CASSYSIGGLYEQYF
size: NA; J: TRBJ2-2; V: TRBV29-1; D: NA; DNA: TGCAGCGTTGAAGCGGGGACCGGGGAGCTGTTTTTT; CDR3: CSVEAGTGELFF